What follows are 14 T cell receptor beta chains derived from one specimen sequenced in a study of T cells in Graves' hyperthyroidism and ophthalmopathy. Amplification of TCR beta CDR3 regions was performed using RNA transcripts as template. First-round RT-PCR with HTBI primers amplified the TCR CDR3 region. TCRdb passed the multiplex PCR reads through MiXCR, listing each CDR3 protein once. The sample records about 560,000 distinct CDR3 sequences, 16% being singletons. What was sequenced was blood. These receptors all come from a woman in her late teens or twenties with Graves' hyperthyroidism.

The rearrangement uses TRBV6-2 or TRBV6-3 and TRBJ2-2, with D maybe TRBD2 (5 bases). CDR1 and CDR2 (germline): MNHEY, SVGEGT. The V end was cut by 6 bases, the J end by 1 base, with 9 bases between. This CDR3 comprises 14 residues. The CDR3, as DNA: TGTGCCAGCAGGCCCCGGGGGAACACCGGGGAGCTGTTTTTT. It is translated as CASRPRGNTGELFF.

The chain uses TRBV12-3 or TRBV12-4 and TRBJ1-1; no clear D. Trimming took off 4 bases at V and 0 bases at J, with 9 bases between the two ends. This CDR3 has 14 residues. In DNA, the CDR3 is TGTGCCAGCAGTTGGTCGGGGATGAACACTGAAGCTTTCTTT. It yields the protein CASSWSGMNTEAFF.

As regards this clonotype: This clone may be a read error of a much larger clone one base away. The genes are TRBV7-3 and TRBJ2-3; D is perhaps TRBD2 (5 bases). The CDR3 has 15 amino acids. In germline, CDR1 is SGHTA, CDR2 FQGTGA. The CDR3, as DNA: TGTGCCAGCAGCCCCGGCGGCTCTAGCACAGATACGCAGAATTTT. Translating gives CASSPGGSSTDTQNF.

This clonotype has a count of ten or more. CDR3 amino acids: CASNLAGGPKYNEQFF. The CDR3 bases are TGTGCCAGCAACCTAGCGGGAGGGCCTAAGTACAATGAGCAGTTCTTC. The chain employs TRBV28 and TRBJ2-1; TRBD2 matches at 12 bases. CDR3 length: 16 residues. V shed 7 bases and J 4 bases; nucleotides not matched to a gene: 8. In germline, CDR1 is MDHEN, CDR2 SYDVKM.

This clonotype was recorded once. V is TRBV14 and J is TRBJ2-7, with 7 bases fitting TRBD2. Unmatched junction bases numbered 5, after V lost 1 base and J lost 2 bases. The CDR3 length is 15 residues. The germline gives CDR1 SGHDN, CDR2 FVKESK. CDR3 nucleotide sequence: TGTGCCAGCAGCCAAGTGGGGGGGACTACCTACGAGCAGTACTTC. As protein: CASSQVGGTTYEQYF.

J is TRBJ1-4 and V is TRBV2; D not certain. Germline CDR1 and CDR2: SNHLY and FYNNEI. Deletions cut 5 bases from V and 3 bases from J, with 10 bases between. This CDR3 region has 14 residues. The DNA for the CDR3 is TGTGCCAGCAGTCCTGGAAGGGCTAATGAAAAACTGTTTTTT. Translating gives CASSPGRANEKLFF.

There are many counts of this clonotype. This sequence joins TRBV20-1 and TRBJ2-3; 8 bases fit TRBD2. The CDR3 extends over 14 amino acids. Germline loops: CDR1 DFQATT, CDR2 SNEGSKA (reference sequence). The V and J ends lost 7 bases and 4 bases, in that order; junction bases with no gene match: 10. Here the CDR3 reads CSVLDSGGADTQYF. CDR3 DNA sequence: TGCAGTGTCCTGGACAGCGGGGGCGCAGATACGCAGTATTTT.

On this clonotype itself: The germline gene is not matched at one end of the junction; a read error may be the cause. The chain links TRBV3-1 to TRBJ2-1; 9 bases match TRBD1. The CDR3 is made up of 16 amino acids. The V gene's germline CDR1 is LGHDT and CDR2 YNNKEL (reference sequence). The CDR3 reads CDSSRLDRGSYNEQFF. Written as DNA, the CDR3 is TGTGACAGCAGCCGTTTGGACAGGGGCTCCTACAATGAGCAGTTCTTC.

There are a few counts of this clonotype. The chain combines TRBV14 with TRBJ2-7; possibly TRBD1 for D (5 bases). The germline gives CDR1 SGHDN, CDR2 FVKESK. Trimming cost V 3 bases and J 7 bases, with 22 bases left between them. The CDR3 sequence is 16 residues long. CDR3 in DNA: TGTGCCAGCAGCCAGCCACATCAGGGTCCCCTTAGAGAGCAGTACTTC. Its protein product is CASSQPHQGPLREQYF.

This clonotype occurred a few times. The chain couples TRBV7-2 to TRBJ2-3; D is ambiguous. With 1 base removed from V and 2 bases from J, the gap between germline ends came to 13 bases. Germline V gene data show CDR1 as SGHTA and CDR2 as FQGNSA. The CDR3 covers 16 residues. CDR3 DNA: TGTGCCAGCAGCTTAGATTCTGGGTTGGTCACAGATACGCAGTATTTT. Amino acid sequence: CASSLDSGLVTDTQYF.

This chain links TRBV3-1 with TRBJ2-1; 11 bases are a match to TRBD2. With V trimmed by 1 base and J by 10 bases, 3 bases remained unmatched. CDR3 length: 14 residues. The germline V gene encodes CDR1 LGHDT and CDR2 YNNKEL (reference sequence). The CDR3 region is CASSQGPSGREQFF. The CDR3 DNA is TGTGCCAGCAGCCAAGGTCCTAGCGGGAGGGAGCAGTTCTTC.

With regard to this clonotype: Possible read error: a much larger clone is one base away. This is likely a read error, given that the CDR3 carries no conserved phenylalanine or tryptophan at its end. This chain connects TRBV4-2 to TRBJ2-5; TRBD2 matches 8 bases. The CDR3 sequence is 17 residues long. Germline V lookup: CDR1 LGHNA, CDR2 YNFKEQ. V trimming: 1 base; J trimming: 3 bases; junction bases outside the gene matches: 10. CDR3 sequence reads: CASSQAGTGTREETQYS. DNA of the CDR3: TGTGCCAGCAGCCAAGCTGGTACCGGGACTAGAGAAGAGACCCAGTACTCC.

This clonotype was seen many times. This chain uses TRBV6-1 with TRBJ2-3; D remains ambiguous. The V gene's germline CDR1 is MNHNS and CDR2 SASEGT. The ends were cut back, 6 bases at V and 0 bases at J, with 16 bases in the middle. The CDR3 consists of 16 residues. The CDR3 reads CASRAMAAQSTDTQYF. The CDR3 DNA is TGTGCCAGCAGGGCCATGGCGGCTCAAAGCACAGATACGCAGTATTTT.

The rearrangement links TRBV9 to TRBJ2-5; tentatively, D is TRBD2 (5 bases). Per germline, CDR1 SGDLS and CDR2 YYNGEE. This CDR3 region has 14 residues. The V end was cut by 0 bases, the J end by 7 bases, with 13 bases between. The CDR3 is CASSVEPLRGTQYF. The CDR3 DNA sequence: TGTGCCAGCAGCGTAGAGCCGCTCCGGGGGACCCAGTACTTC.